The entry that follows covers one TCR beta chain sequence. Its antigen is currently unknown. At one end the junction does not follow the germline gene, possibly because of a read error. The sample originates from a study of tumor-infiltrating lymphocytes in primary liver carcinoma. Study-level information: Stage T1-T3 N0M0 and a size of roughly 4.2 to 11 cm characterized the tumors. Study outcomes and limitations: Only about 7.5-25% of top clones spanned all five tumor regions.

TCR beta cDNA was made from 400 to 600 ng total RNA with a constant-region primer. Libraries covering TCR beta were generated through three nested multiplex PCR rounds (using a slightly modified ARM-PCR). It was with TRBV1-TRBV30 forward primers and a C-beta reverse primer that the first two PCR rounds were run, at roughly 10 cycles each. TCRdb reprocessed the multiplex PCR reads with MiXCR, giving one entry per CDR3 protein. This table has 60,000 to 90,000 distinct CDR3 sequences, about 72% appearing once. This CDR3 comprises 15 residues. Unsorted bulk tissue of about 19-33 mg yielded co-extracted RNA and DNA. Every tumor yielded five separate sampled regions.

This chain joins TRBV12-3 or TRBV12-4 and TRBJ2-1; 11 positions match TRBD2. Input material: liver tumor tissue from sampling region 4. Subset meaning: tumor region T4, right-lateral pole. The sequence was collected from a middle-aged man with primary liver carcinoma and hepatitis B virus infection. The CDR3 protein is CASRVLAGDYNEQLF. CDR3 bases: TGTGCCAGCAGAGTACTAGCGGGGGATTACAATGAGCAGCTCTTC.